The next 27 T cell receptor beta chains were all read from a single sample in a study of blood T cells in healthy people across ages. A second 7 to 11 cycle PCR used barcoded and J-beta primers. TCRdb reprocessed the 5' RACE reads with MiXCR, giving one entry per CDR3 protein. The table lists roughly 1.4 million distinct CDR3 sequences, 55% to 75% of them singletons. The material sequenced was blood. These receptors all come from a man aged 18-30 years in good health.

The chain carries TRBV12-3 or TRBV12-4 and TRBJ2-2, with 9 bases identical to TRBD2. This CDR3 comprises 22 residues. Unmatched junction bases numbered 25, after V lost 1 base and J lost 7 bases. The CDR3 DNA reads TGTGCCAGCAGTTTAGGTGGTCGGGCCTTTGCGCTCCGCGGGAGGGCCGGCGGGGAGCTGTTTTTT. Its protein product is CASSLGGRAFALRGRAGGELFF.

The CDR3 reads CSARGASGGQPQHF. CDR3 nucleotide sequence: TGCAGTGCTAGAGGCGCGTCCGGGGGTCAGCCCCAGCATTTT. V usage is TRBV20-1 and J usage is TRBJ1-5; tentatively, D is TRBD1 (5 bases). The V gene's germline CDR1 is DFQATT and CDR2 SNEGSKA (reference sequence). Trimming took off 1 base at V and 6 bases at J, with 13 bases between the two ends. The CDR3 is 14 residues long.

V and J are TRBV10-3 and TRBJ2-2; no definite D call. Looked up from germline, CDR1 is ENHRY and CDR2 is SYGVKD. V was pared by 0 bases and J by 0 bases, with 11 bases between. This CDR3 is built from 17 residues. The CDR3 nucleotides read TGTGCCATCAGTGAGTCACGGGCTGGGGCGAACACCGGGGAGCTGTTTTTT. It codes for CAISESRAGANTGELFF.

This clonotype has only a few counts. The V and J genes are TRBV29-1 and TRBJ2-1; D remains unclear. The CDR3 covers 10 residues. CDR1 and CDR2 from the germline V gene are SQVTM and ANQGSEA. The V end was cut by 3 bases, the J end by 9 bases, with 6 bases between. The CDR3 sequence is CSVEFPEQFF. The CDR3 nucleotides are TGCAGCGTTGAGTTTCCTGAGCAGTTCTTC.

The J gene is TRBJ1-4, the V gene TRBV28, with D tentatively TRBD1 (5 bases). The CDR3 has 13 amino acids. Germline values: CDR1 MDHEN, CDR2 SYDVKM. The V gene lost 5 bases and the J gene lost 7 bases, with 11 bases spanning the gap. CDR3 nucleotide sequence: TGTGCCAGCAGTGTCAGGGCAGGTGAAAAACTGTTTTTT. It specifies CASSVRAGEKLFF.

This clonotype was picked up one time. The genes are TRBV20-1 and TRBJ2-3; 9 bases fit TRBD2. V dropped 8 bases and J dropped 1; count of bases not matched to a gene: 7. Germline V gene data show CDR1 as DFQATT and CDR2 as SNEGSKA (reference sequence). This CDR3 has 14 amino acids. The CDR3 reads CSLYSGSGTDTQYF. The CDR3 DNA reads TGCAGTCTTTATAGCGGGAGTGGCACAGATACGCAGTATTTT.

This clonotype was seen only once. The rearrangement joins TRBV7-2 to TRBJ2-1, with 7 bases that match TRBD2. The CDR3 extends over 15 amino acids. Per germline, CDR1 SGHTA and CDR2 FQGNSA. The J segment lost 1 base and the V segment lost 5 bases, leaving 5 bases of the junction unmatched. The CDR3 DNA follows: TGTGCCAGCAGCGAAGTACTAGCGTCCTACAATGAGCAGTTCTTC. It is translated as CASSEVLASYNEQFF. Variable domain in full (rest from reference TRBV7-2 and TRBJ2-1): GAGVSQSPSNKVTEKGKDVELRCDPISGHTALYWYRQSLGQGLEFLIYFQGNSAPDKSGLPSDRFSAERTGGSVSTLTIQRTQQEDSAVYLCASSEVLASYNEQFFGPGTRLTVL.

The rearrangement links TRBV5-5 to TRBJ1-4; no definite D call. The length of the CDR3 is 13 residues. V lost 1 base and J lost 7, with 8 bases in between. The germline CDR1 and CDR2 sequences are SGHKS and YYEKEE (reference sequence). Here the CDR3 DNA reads TGTGCCAGCAGCTTGATTCTCGGTGAAAAACTGTTTTTT. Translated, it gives CASSLILGEKLFF.

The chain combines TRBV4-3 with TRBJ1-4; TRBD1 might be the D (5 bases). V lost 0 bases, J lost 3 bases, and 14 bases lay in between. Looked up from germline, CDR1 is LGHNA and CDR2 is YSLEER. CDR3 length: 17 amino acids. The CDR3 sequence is CASSQDFSDTSNEKLFF. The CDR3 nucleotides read TGCGCCAGCAGCCAAGATTTTTCGGACACTTCTAATGAAAAACTGTTTTTT.

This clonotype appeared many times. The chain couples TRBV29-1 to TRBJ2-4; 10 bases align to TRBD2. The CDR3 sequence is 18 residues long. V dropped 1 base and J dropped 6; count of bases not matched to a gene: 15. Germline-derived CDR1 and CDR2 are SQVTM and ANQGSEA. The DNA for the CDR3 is TGCAGCGTTGAAGCCTCCAATAAGCGGGGGGGCCTTATAAACATTCAGTACTTC. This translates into CSVEASNKRGGLINIQYF.

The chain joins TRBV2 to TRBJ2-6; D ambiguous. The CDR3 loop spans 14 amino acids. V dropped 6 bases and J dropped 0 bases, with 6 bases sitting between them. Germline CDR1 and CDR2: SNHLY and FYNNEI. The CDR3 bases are TGTGCCAGCAGGCTTAACTCTGGGGCCAACGTCCTGACTTTC. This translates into CASRLNSGANVLTF. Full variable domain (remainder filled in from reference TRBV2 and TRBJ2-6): EPEVTQTPSHQVTQMGQEVILRCVPISNHLYFYWYRQILGQKVEFLVSFYNNEISEKSEIFDDQFSVERPDGSNFTLKIRSTKLEDSAMYFCASRLNSGANVLTFGAGSRLTVL.

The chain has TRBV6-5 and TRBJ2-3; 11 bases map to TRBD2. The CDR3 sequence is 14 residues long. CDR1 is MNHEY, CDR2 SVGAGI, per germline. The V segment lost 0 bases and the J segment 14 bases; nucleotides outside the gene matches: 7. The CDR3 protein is CASSYSSPSGGWYF. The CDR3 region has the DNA TGTGCCAGCAGTTACTCTTCCCCTAGCGGGGGGTGGTATTTT.

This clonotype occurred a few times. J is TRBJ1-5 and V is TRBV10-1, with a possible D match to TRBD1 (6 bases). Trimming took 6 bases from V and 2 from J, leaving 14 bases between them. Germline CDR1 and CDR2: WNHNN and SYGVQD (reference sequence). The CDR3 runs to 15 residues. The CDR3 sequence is CASRQQGVGNQPQHF. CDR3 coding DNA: TGCGCCAGCAGACAACAGGGAGTGGGCAATCAGCCCCAGCATTTT.

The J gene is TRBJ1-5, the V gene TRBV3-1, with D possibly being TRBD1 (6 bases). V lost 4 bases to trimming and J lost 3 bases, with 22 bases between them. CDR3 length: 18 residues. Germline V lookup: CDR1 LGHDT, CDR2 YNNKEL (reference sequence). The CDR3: CASSPSGTQRGFNQPQHF. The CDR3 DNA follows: TGTGCCAGCAGCCCATCCGGGACACAAAGGGGGTTCAATCAGCCCCAGCATTTT.

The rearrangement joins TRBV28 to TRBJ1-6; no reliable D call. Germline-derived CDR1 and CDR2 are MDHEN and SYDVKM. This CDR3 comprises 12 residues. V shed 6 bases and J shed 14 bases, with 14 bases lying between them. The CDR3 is CASSPDFFTLHF. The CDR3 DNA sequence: TGTGCCAGCAGCCCCGATTTCTTCACCCTCCACTTT.

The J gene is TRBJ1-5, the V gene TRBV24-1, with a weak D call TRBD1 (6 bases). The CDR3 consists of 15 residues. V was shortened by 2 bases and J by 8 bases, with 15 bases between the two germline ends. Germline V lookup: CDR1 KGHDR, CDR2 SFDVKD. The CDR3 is CATSDSRGGQEPQHF. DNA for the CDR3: TGTGCCACCAGTGATTCAAGGGGGGGTCAGGAGCCCCAGCATTTT.

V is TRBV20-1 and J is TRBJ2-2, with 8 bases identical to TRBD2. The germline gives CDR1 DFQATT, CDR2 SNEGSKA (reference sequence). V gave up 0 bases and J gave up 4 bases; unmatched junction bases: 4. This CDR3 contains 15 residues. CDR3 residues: CSARDGRAPTGELFF. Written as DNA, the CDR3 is TGCAGTGCTAGAGACGGGAGGGCCCCCACCGGGGAGCTGTTTTTT.

The CDR3, as DNA: TGTGCCAGCAGCTTTGGGGCGGGGGGGCGGAATGAGCAGTTCTTC. Translated: CASSFGAGGRNEQFF. The rearrangement links TRBV5-6 to TRBJ2-1, with 9 bases matching TRBD2. The junction had 7 bases not matched to a gene; V was cut back by 2 bases and J by 7 bases. Per the germline V gene, CDR1 is SGHDT and CDR2 is YYEEEE. The CDR3 loop spans 15 amino acids.

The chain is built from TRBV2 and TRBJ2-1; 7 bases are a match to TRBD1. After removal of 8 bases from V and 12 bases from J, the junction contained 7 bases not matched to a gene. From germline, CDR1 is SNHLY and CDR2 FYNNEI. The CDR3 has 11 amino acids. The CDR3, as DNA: TGTGCCAGCGGCGTTAACAGGGGGCAGTTCTTC. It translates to CASGVNRGQFF.

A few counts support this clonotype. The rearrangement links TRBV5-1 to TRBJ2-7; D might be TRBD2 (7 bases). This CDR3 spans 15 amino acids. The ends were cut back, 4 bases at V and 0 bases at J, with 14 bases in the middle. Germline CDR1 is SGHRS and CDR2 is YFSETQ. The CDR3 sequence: CASSPGGAPSYEQYF. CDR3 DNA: TGCGCCAGCAGCCCTGGGGGGGCCCCCTCCTACGAGCAGTACTTC.

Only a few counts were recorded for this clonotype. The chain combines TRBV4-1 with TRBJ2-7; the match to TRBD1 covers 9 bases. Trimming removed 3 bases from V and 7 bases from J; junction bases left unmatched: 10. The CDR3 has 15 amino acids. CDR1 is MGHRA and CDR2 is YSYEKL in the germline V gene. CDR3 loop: CASSHSGTGMGEQYF. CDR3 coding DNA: TGCGCCAGCAGCCACTCCGGGACAGGGATGGGAGAGCAGTACTTC.

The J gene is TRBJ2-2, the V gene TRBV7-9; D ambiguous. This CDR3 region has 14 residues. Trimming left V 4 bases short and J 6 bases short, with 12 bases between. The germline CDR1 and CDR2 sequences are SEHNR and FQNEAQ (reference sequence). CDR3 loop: CASSSPPFSGELFF. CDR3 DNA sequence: TGTGCCAGCAGCTCACCTCCCTTCTCCGGGGAGCTGTTTTTT.

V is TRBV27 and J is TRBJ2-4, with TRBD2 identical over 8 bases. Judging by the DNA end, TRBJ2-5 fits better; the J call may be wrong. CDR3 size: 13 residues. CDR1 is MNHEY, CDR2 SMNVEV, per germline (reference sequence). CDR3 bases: TGTGCCAGCAGTTATATAGCGGGGGAGACCCAGTACTTC. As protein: CASSYIAGETQYF.

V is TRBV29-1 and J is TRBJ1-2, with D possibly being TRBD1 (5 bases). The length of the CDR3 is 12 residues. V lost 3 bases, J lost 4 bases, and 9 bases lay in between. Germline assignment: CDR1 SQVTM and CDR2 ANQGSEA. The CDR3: CSVEIGAYGYTF. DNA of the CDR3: TGCAGCGTTGAGATAGGGGCCTATGGCTACACCTTC.

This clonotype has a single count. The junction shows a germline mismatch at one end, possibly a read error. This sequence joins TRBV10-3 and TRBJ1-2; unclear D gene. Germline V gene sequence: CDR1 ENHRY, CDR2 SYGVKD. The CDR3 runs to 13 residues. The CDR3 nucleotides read TGTGCCATCAGTGAATCCAGCACCTATGGCTTCACCTTC. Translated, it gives CAISESSTYGFTF.

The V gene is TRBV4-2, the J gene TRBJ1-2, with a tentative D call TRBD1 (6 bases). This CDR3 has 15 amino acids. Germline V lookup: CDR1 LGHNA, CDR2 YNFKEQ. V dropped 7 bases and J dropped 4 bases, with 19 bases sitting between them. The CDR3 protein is CASTLSMTGSYGYTF. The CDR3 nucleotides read TGTGCCAGCACCTTATCAATGACAGGCAGCTATGGCTACACCTTC.

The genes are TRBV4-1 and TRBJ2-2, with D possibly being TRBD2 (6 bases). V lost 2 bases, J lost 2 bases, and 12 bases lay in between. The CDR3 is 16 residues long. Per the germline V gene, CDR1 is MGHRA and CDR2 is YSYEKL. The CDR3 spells CASSQSGLENTGELFF. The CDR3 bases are TGCGCCAGCAGCCAATCGGGACTGGAAAACACCGGGGAGCTGTTTTTT.